The T cell receptor beta chain under discussion was sequenced for a study of graft-versus-host responses after intestinal transplantation. Study details: Recipients were all induced with anti-thymocyte globulin, then given tacrolimus and steroids for 3 to 4 years.

Points on this clone: Its antigen remains unknown.

Whole-study findings and limits: Allograft clonal ratios (graft-versus-host to host-versus-graft) were high in patients who had graft-donor T cell macrochimerism.

Profiled with immunoSEQ multiplex PCR; TCRdb holds only in-frame clones, not every one. The repertoire has approximately 75,000 clones, 90% of them found once; the top ten carry around 4%. The CDR3 is 15 amino acids. With V trimmed by 5 bases and J by 1 base, 2 bases remained unmatched. CDR1 and CDR2 from the germline V gene are MNHEY and SMNVEV (reference sequence). This clonotype was sampled from a human donor who was the organ donor for an intestinal transplant. Sequencing used unstimulated CD8+ T cells sorted from spleen or lymph node cells, obtained before transplant. The genes are TRBV27 and TRBJ2-2; TRBD1 agrees at 9 bases. Written as DNA, the CDR3 is TGTGCCAGCAGTACGGGACAGGGGAACACCGGGGAGCTGTTTTTT. Protein: CASSTGQGNTGELFF.